These 25 T cell receptor beta chains were sequenced from one sample in a study of blood T cell repertoires in COVID-19. The method was immunoSEQ multiplex PCR; TCRdb's version includes in-frame clones alone and lacks a portion of them. This sample yields 360,000 or so clones, of which approximately 89% are seen a single time; 3% to 4.5% belongs to the top ten. The sequencing input was peripheral blood. The receptors were sampled from a woman in her fifties or sixties with COVID-19, enrolled during active disease.

This rearrangement joins TRBV5-4 to TRBJ1-2, with D perhaps TRBD1 (5 bases). Trimming pared 4 bases from V and 8 bases from J, leaving 21 bases between. Germline assignment: CDR1 SGHNT and CDR2 YYREEE (reference sequence). There are 15 residues in the CDR3. The CDR3 DNA is TGTGCCAGCAGCCCCCCAGACAGAACTGGATCGGGCTACACCTTC. This codes for CASSPPDRTGSGYTF.

This clone is a singleton in its sample. The V and J genes are TRBV29-1 and TRBJ1-4, with TRBD1 matching 7 bases. Germline-derived CDR1 and CDR2 are SQVTM and ANQGSEA. The CDR3 is 18 amino acids. Trimming removed 3 bases from V and 5 bases from J; junction bases left unmatched: 18. CDR3 sequence reads: CSVDGTAEGEAFNEKLFF. The CDR3 DNA reads TGCAGCGTTGATGGGACAGCCGAGGGAGAGGCTTTCAATGAAAAACTGTTTTTT.

The gene calls are TRBV9 and TRBJ1-5; no definite D call. Germline CDR1 is SGDLS and CDR2 is YYNGEE. CDR3 length equals 14 residues. V was trimmed by 0 bases and J by 6 bases, leaving 10 bases between them. The CDR3: CASSVGGRGQPQHF. CDR3 nucleotides: TGTGCCAGCAGCGTAGGAGGGCGGGGTCAGCCCCAGCATTTT.

V gene TRBV28 combines with J gene TRBJ1-5; the D gene is possibly TRBD1 (5 bases). V was pared by 10 bases and J by 4 bases, with 14 bases between. There are 13 residues in the CDR3. Germline CDR1 and CDR2: MDHEN and SYDVKM. DNA of the CDR3: TGTGCCACCAAGGCGGGGGGAAATCAGCCCCAGCATTTT. This translates into CATKAGGNQPQHF. The variable domain in full, completed from reference TRBV28 and TRBJ1-5, reads DVKVTQSSRYLVKRTGEKVFLECVQDMDHENMFWYRQDPGLGLRLIYFSYDVKMKEKGDIPEGYSVSREKKERFSLILESASTNQTSMYLCATKAGGNQPQHFGDGTRLSIL.

The gene calls are TRBV19 and TRBJ2-3; D perhaps matches TRBD1 (5 bases). Germline CDR1 LNHDA, CDR2 SQIVND (reference sequence). V lost 7 bases, J lost 0 bases, and 17 bases lay in between. This CDR3 spans 16 amino acids. CDR3 loop: CASTPVGEASTDTQYF. CDR3 bases: TGTGCCAGTACCCCCGTAGGGGAAGCTAGCACAGATACGCAGTATTTT.

The J gene is TRBJ1-2, the V gene TRBV5-1; D gene unclear. CDR1 and CDR2 (germline): SGHRS, YFSETQ. The CDR3 totals 14 residues. Trimming took 0 bases from V and 4 from J, leaving 10 bases between them. CDR3 coding DNA: TGCGCCAGCAGCTTGGCCGCGCAAACCTATGGCTACACCTTC. Translating it yields CASSLAAQTYGYTF.

V usage is TRBV5-6 and J usage is TRBJ1-2; 9 nucleotides align to TRBD1. The CDR3 length is 16 residues. The germline gives CDR1 SGHDT, CDR2 YYEEEE. Unmatched junction bases numbered 15, after V lost 4 bases and J lost 8 bases. This chain's CDR3 is CASSDPGQGTLRGYTF. CDR3 sequence (DNA): TGTGCCAGCAGCGACCCGGGACAGGGAACGCTTCGAGGCTACACCTTC.

The chain employs TRBV27 and TRBJ1-1; D is uncertain. Germline V gives CDR1 MNHEY, CDR2 SMNVEV (reference sequence). This CDR3 is built from 14 residues. V lost 1 base and J lost 0, with 6 bases in between. The CDR3 protein is CASSLWGVNTEAFF. The CDR3 DNA sequence: TGTGCCAGCAGTTTATGGGGAGTGAACACTGAAGCTTTCTTT.

This chain connects TRBV10-3 to TRBJ2-7; D is possibly TRBD1 (6 bases). Germline V gives CDR1 ENHRY, CDR2 SYGVKD. The V gene lost 2 bases and the J gene lost 5 bases, with 13 bases spanning the gap. The CDR3 runs 14 residues. CDR3 nucleotide sequence: TGTGCCATCAGTGAGATTGGGGACACGGACGAGCAGTACTTC. Translated, it gives CAISEIGDTDEQYF.

A note on this clone: At one end the junction does not follow the germline gene, possibly because of a read error. This chain uses TRBV9 with TRBJ2-2; 9 bases map to TRBD1. CDR3 length equals 16 residues. The germline gives CDR1 SGDLS, CDR2 YYNGEE. The CDR3 loop is CAGSPAGTGYTGELFF. In DNA form, the CDR3 reads TGTGCCGGCAGCCCGGCCGGGACAGGGTACACCGGGGAGCTGTTTTTT.

The chain is built from TRBV14 and TRBJ1-2; no reliable D call. The germline V and J ends were trimmed by 5 bases and 1 base, with 8 bases remaining between them. The CDR3 has 13 residues. The germline V gene encodes CDR1 SGHDN and CDR2 FVKESK. CDR3 in DNA: TGTGCCAGCAGCGAGGGATTTAACTATGGCTACACCTTC. It codes for CASSEGFNYGYTF. The entire variable domain, with the rest obtained from reference TRBV14 and TRBJ1-2, is as follows: EAGVTQFPSHSVIEKGQTVTLRCDPISGHDNLYWYRRVMGKEIKFLLHFVKESKQDESGMPNNRFLAERTGGTYSTLKVQPAELEDSGVYFCASSEGFNYGYTFGSGTRLTVV.

The chain joins TRBV9 to TRBJ2-5, with D perhaps TRBD2 (6 bases). Per germline, CDR1 SGDLS and CDR2 YYNGEE. Deletions cut 0 bases from V and 7 bases from J, with 16 bases between. The CDR3 covers 15 residues. The CDR3 DNA is TGTGCCAGCAGCGTAGATGCGGGGTCGGGATGGACCCAGTACTTC. Translated, it gives CASSVDAGSGWTQYF.

The J gene is TRBJ1-1, the V gene TRBV7-2; possibly TRBD1 for D (5 bases). Trimming stripped 5 bases from V and 0 bases from J, with 10 bases between. CDR1 is SGHTA and CDR2 is FQGNSA in the germline V gene. CDR3 size: 14 residues. CDR3: CASSGRQMNTEAFF. CDR3 coding DNA: TGTGCCAGCAGCGGACGACAGATGAACACTGAAGCTTTCTTT. Based on the CDR3 plus reference TRBV7-2 and TRBJ1-1, the full variable domain is GAGVSQSPSNKVTEKGKDVELRCDPISGHTALYWYRQSLGQGLEFLIYFQGNSAPDKSGLPSDRFSAERTGGSVSTLTIQRTQQEDSAVYLCASSGRQMNTEAFFGQGTRLTVV.

This sequence joins TRBV28 and TRBJ1-5; D possibly corresponds to TRBD1 (6 bases). CDR3 length: 14 amino acids. Per germline, CDR1 MDHEN and CDR2 SYDVKM. Trimming removed 3 bases from V and 5 bases from J, with 11 bases in between. CDR3 DNA: TGTGCCAGCAGTTTTGGGGACAACTATCAGCCCCAGCATTTT. It is translated as CASSFGDNYQPQHF. Combining the CDR3 with reference TRBV28 and TRBJ1-5 gives the whole variable domain DVKVTQSSRYLVKRTGEKVFLECVQDMDHENMFWYRQDPGLGLRLIYFSYDVKMKEKGDIPEGYSVSREKKERFSLILESASTNQTSMYLCASSFGDNYQPQHFGDGTRLSIL.

The chain recombines TRBV5-6 with TRBJ2-5; TRBD2 matches at 9 bases. J was trimmed by 3 bases and V by 1 base; bases with no gene match: 4. This CDR3 spans 15 amino acids. Germline lookup yields CDR1 SGHDT and CDR2 YYEEEE. The CDR3 region has the DNA TGTGCCAGCAGCTTGCGGTCTAGCGGGGAAGAGACCCAGTACTTC. This encodes CASSLRSSGEETQYF.

The V call is TRBV6-5, the J call TRBJ2-7; tentatively, D is TRBD2 (6 bases). Germline CDR1 MNHEY, CDR2 SVGAGI. The CDR3 contains 14 residues. Trimming took off 9 bases at V and 2 bases at J, with 17 bases between the two ends. CDR3 region: CASRGISGTYEQYF. The CDR3 DNA reads as TGTGCCAGTAGAGGGATTAGCGGTACCTACGAGCAGTACTTC.

This chain connects TRBV5-4 to TRBJ1-2; 9 nucleotides align to TRBD1. The germline V gene encodes CDR1 SGHNT and CDR2 YYREEE (reference sequence). The CDR3 loop spans 14 amino acids. With V trimmed by 5 bases and J by 7 bases, 9 bases remained unmatched. The CDR3 bases are TGTGCCAGCAGGGGGGCTGGGACAGGGTTTGGCTACACCTTC. This gives the protein CASRGAGTGFGYTF.

The chain employs TRBV4-2 and TRBJ1-3; 9 nucleotides match TRBD1. Germline CDR1 reads LGHNA; CDR2 reads YNFKEQ. CDR3 length equals 18 residues. J was trimmed by 3 bases and V by 2 bases; bases with no gene match: 11. The CDR3 region is CASSQRTGALRGGNTIYF. CDR3 bases: TGTGCCAGCAGCCAACGGACAGGGGCCCTGAGAGGTGGAAACACCATATATTTT.

The chain links TRBV9 to TRBJ2-1; 8 bases agree with TRBD2. Germline V gene lookup returns CDR1 SGDLS and CDR2 YYNGEE. The J segment lost 0 bases and the V segment lost 4 bases, leaving 15 bases of the junction unmatched. The CDR3 sequence is 19 residues long. The CDR3 loop reads CASSPPPGGGPSSYNEQFF. The CDR3 DNA is TGTGCCAGCAGCCCCCCCCCGGGAGGGGGGCCCAGCTCCTACAATGAGCAGTTCTTC. The variable domain in full, with the rest retrieved from reference TRBV9 and TRBJ2-1, is DSGVTQTPKHLITATGQRVTLRCSPRSGDLSVYWYQQSLDQGLQFLIQYYNGEERAKGNILERFSAQQFPDLHSELNLSSLELGDSALYFCASSPPPGGGPSSYNEQFFGPGTRLTVL.

The chain recombines TRBV4-1 with TRBJ1-6; no definite D call. Germline lookup yields CDR1 MGHRA and CDR2 YSYEKL. This CDR3 region has 16 residues. Trimming took 0 bases from V and 6 from J, leaving 12 bases between them. Written as DNA, the CDR3 is TGCGCCAGCAGCCAAGATCTGTCAAGTAGTAATTCACCCCTCCACTTT. It translates to CASSQDLSSSNSPLHF.

The gene calls are TRBV7-9 and TRBJ1-1; D is possibly TRBD1 (6 bases). V was pared by 0 bases and J by 2 bases, with 7 bases between. The CDR3 sequence is 14 residues long. Germline loops: CDR1 SEHNR, CDR2 FQNEAQ (reference sequence). The CDR3 is CASSLAGTNTEAFF. In DNA, the CDR3 is TGTGCCAGCAGCTTAGCCGGGACAAACACTGAAGCTTTCTTT.

This chain uses TRBV9 with TRBJ1-2; 7 positions agree with TRBD1. The J segment lost 3 bases and the V segment lost 3 bases, leaving 2 bases of the junction unmatched. The germline CDR1 and CDR2 sequences are SGDLS and YYNGEE. The CDR3 runs 13 residues. The chain's CDR3 is CASSDGQDYGYTF. The CDR3 DNA is TGTGCCAGCAGCGATGGACAGGACTATGGCTACACCTTC. The full variable domain, its missing parts supplied by reference TRBV9 and TRBJ1-2, is DSGVTQTPKHLITATGQRVTLRCSPRSGDLSVYWYQQSLDQGLQFLIQYYNGEERAKGNILERFSAQQFPDLHSELNLSSLELGDSALYFCASSDGQDYGYTFGSGTRLTVV.

The chain uses TRBV25-1 and TRBJ1-3, with a weak D call TRBD1 (6 bases). Germline V gene data show CDR1 as MGHDK and CDR2 as SYGVNS. Trimming stripped 9 bases from V and 2 bases from J, with 17 bases between. The CDR3 is made up of 15 amino acids. CDR3 in amino acids: CASRETGATGNTIYF. The CDR3 coding sequence is TGTGCCAGTAGAGAGACAGGAGCGACTGGAAACACCATATATTTT.

J is TRBJ1-4 and V is TRBV9; D not resolved. Germline V gene data show CDR1 as SGDLS and CDR2 as YYNGEE. Trimming left V 3 bases short and J 5 bases short, with 11 bases between. This CDR3 spans 14 amino acids. The CDR3 here is CASSGSSSNEKLFF. As DNA, the CDR3 is TGTGCCAGCAGCGGCAGTTCTTCAAATGAAAAACTGTTTTTT.

The chain has TRBV7-9 and TRBJ2-7, with a possible D match to TRBD1 (6 bases). The ends were cut back, 0 bases at V and 0 bases at J, with 9 bases in the middle. Germline CDR1 and CDR2: SEHNR and FQNEAQ (reference sequence). The CDR3 is 15 residues long. The CDR3: CASSLAGQTSYEQYF. As DNA, the CDR3 is TGTGCCAGCAGCTTAGCCGGACAGACCTCCTACGAGCAGTACTTC.